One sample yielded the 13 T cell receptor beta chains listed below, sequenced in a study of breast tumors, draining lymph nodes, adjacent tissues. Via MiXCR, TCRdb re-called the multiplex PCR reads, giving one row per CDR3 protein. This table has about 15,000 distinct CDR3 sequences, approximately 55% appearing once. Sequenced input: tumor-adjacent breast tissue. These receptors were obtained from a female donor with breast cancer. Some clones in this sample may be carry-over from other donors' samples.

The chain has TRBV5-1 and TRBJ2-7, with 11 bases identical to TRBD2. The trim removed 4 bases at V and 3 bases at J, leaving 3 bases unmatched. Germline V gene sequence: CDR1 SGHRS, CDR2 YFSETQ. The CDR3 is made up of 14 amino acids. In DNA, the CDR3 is TGCGCCAGCAGCCCGGGACTAGCGGTCTACGAGCAGTACTTC. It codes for CASSPGLAVYEQYF.

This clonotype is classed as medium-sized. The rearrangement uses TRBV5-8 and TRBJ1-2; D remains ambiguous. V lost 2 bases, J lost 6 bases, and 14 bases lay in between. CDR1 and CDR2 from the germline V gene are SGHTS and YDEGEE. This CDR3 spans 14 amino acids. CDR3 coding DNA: TGTGCCAGCAGCTTCGGATTGGAGCGGAATGGCTACACCTTC. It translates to CASSFGLERNGYTF.

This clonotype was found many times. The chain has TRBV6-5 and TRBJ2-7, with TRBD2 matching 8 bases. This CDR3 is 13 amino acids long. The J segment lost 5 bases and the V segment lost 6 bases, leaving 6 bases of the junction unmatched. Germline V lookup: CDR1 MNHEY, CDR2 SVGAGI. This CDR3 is CASSRGGGDEQYF. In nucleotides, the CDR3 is TGTGCCAGCAGCCGGGGGGGGGGCGACGAGCAGTACTTC.

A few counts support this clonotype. CDR3 protein: CASSAPFGWGSGNTIYF. CDR3 DNA: TGTGCCAGCAGTGCTCCTTTCGGGTGGGGCTCTGGAAACACCATATATTTT. J is TRBJ1-3 and V is TRBV25-1, with no clear D. V lost 4 bases and J lost 0, with 16 bases in between. This CDR3 region has 17 residues. Looked up from germline, CDR1 is MGHDK and CDR2 is SYGVNS.

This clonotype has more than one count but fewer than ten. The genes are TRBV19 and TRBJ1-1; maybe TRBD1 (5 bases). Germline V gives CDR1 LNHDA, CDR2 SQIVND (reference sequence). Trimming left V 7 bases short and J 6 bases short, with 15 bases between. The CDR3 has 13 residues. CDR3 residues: CASTIRGGAEAFF. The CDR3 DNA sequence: TGTGCCAGTACCATCAGAGGAGGGGCTGAAGCTTTCTTT.

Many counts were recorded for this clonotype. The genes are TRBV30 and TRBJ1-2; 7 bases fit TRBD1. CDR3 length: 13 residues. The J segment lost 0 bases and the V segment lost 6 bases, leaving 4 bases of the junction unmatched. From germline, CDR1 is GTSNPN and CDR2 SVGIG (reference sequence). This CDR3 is CACTGASNYGYTF. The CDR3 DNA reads TGTGCCTGTACAGGGGCGTCTAACTATGGCTACACCTTC. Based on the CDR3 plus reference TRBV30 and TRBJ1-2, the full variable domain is SQTIHQWPATLVQPVGSPLSLECTVEGTSNPNLYWYRQAAGRGLQLLFYSVGIGQISSEVPQNLSASRPQDRQFILSSKKLLLSDSGFYLCACTGASNYGYTFGSGTRLTVV.

The CDR3 is CASTMGGSTDTQYF. In DNA form, the CDR3 reads TGTGCCAGTACCATGGGTGGGAGCACAGATACGCAGTATTTT. The V gene is TRBV19, the J gene TRBJ2-3; D call uncertain. The V gene lost 7 bases and the J gene lost 0 bases, with 11 bases spanning the gap. This CDR3 comprises 14 residues. Germline CDR1 reads LNHDA; CDR2 reads SQIVND (reference sequence).

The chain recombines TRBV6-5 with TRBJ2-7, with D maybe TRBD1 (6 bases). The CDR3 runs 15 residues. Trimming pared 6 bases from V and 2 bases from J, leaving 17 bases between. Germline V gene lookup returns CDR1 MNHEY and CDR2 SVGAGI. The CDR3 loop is CASRPDRRGPYEQYF. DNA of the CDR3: TGTGCCAGCAGACCCGACAGGAGAGGGCCCTACGAGCAGTACTTC.

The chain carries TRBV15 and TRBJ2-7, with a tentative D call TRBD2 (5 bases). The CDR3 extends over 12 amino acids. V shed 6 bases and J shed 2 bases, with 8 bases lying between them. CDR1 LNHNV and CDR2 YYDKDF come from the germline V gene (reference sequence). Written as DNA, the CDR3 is TGTGCCACCAGTGCGGGTGCCTACGAGCAGTACTTC. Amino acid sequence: CATSAGAYEQYF. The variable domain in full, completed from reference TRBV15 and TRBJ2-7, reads DAMVIQNPRYQVTQFGKPVTLSCSQTLNHNVMYWYQQKSSQAPKLLFHYYDKDFNNEADTPDNFQSRRPNTSFCFLDIRSPGLGDTAMYLCATSAGAYEQYFGPGTRLTVT.

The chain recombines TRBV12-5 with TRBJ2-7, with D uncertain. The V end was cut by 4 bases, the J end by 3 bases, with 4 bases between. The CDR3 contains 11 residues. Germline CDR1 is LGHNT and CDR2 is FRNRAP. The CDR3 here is CASGCYYEQYF. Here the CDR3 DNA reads TGTGCTAGTGGTTGCTACTACGAGCAGTACTTC. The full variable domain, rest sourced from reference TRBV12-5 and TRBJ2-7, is DARVTQTPRHKVTEMGQEVTMRCQPILGHNTVFWYRQTMMQGLELLAYFRNRAPLDDSGMPKDRFSAEMPDATLATLKIQPSEPRDSAVYFCASGCYYEQYFGPGTRLTVT.

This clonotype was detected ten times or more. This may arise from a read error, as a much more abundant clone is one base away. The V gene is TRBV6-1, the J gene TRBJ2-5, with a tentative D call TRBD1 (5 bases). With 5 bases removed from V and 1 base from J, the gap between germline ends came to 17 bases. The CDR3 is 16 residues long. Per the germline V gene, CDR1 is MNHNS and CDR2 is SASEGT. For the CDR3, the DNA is TGTGCCAGCAGTCTGGGGCCCCCAGCGCTCCAAGAGACCCAGTACTTC. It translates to CASSLGPPALQETQYF.

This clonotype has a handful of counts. CDR3 loop: CASSGGTSGKYEQYF. The CDR3 DNA reads as TGTGCCAGCAGCGGTGGGACTAGCGGGAAGTACGAGCAGTACTTC. V and J are TRBV9 and TRBJ2-7; 13 nucleotides line up with TRBD2. V was clipped by 3 bases and J by 4 bases; unmatched bases: 4. Germline V gene data show CDR1 as SGDLS and CDR2 as YYNGEE. This CDR3 is 15 amino acids long.

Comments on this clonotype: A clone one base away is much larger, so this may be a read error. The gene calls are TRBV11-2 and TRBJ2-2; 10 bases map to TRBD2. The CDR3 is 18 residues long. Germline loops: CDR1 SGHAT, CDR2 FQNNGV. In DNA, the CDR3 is TGTGCCGGCAGCTCGATGCAGCCTAGTCTAGCGGGGGCAGGGGAGCTGTTTTTT. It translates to CAGSSMQPSLAGAGELFF. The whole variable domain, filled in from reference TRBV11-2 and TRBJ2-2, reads EAGVAQSPRYKIIEKRQSVAFWCNPISGHATLYWYQQILGQGPKLLIQFQNNGVVDDSQLPKDRFSAERLKGVDSTLKIQPAKLEDSAVYLCAGSSMQPSLAGAGELFFGEGSRLTVL.